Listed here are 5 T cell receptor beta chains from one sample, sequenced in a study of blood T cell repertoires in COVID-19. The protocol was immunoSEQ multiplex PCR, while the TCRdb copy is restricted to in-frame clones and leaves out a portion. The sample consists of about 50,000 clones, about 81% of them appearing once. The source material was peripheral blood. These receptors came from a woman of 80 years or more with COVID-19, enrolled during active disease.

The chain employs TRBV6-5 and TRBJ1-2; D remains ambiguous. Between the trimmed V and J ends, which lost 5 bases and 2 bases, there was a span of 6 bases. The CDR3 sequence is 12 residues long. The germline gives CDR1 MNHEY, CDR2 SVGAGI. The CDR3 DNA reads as TGTGCCAGCAGTCAGAAGAACTATGGCTACACCTTC. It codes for CASSQKNYGYTF.

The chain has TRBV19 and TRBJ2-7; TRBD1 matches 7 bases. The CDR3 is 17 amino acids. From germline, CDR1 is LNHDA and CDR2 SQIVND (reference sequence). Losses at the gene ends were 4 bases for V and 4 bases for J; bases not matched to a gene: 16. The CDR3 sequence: CASSSQTGRGTPYEQYF. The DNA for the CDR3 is TGTGCCAGTAGTAGCCAGACAGGGCGAGGGACGCCATACGAGCAGTACTTC.

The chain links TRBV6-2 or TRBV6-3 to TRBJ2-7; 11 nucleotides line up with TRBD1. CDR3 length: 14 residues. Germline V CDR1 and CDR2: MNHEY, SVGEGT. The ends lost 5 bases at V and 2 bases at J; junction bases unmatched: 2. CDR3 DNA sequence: TGTGCCAGCAGTAGGGACAGGGGGACCTACGAGCAGTACTTC. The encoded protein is CASSRDRGTYEQYF.

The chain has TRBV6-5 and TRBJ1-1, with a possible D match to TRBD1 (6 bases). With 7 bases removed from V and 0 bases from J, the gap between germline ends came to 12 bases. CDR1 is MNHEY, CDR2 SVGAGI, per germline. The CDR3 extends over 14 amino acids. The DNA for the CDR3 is TGTGCCAGCAAACTACAGGGCATGAACACTGAAGCTTTCTTT. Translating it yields CASKLQGMNTEAFF.

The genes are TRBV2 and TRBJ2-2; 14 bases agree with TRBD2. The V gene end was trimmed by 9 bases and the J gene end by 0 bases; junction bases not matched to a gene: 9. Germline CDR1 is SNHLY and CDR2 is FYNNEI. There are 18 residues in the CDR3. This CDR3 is CARTSGRAPASNTGELFF. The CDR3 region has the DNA TGTGCCAGGACTAGCGGGAGGGCCCCCGCCTCGAACACCGGGGAGCTGTTTTTT.